This is a list of T cell receptor beta chains from one sample in a study of CD8+CD57+ T cells in acquired aplastic anemia. TCRdb reprocessed the reads via MiXCR and lists one record per CDR3 protein. The sample lists just over 200,000 distinct CDR3 sequences, approximately 65% occurring once. Sequenced material: sorted CD4+, CD8+, or CD8+CD57+ T cells (not recorded which) from PBMCs. These receptors came from a human donor with aplastic anemia. The CDR3 runs from the conserved cysteine through the conserved F or W. The D gene is left open where the match is weak. Only part of the rows carry a size: once, few, many, or a class if the clone is expanded.

TRBD2	TRBV29-1	.	TRBJ2-7	CSVASTSGSSYEQYF	TGCAGCGTAGCTTCGACTAGCGGCTCTTCCTACGAGCAGTACTTC
.	TRBV20-1	.	TRBJ2-1	CSARDYGYNEQFF	TGCAGTGCTAGAGATTACGGCTACAATGAGCAGTTCTTC
TRBD1	TRBV15	.	TRBJ1-1	CATSREGQGDTEAFF	TGTGCCACCAGCAGGGAGGGACAGGGGGACACTGAAGCTTTCTTT
TRBD1	TRBV24-1	few	TRBJ2-7	CATSGTGDPDEQYF	TGTGCCACCAGTGGCACAGGGGACCCGGACGAGCAGTACTTC
TRBD1	TRBV20-1	.	TRBJ2-7	CSARGQGAREQYF	TGCAGTGCCCGAGGACAGGGGGCGAGGGAGCAGTACTTC
.	TRBV7-9	.	TRBJ1-2	CASSLGSSNGYTF	TGTGCCAGCAGCTTAGGGTCCAGTAATGGCTACACCTTC
.	TRBV7-2	.	TRBJ2-3	CASSLGASYSTDTQYF	TGTGCCAGCAGCTTAGGAGCTAGCTACAGCACAGATACGCAGTATTTT
.	TRBV7-9	.	TRBJ2-5	CASSLHQGQETQYF	TGTGCCAGCAGCTTACACCAGGGCCAAGAGACCCAGTACTTC
.	TRBV19	.	TRBJ2-7	CASSMKGLYEQYF	TGTGCCAGTAGTATGAAGGGCCTCTACGAGCAGTACTTC
.	TRBV2	.	TRBJ1-3	CASSAGTPGNTIYF	TGTGCCAGCAGCGCCGGGACCCCTGGAAACACCATATATTTT
.	TRBV29-1	.	TRBJ2-7	CSVEAPGASGSGYEQYF	TGCAGCGTTGAAGCCCCAGGGGCAAGCGGTAGCGGCTACGAGCAGTACTTC
TRBD2	TRBV20-1	.	TRBJ2-1	CSFLAVSYNEQFF	TGCAGCTTCCTAGCGGTCTCCTACAATGAGCAGTTCTTC
.	TRBV7-2	.	TRBJ2-6	CASSPAGSGANVLTF	TGTGCCAGCAGCCCTGCCGGGAGCGGGGCCAACGTCCTGACTTTC
.	TRBV25-1	once	TRBJ2-1	CASRGIGPGEQFF	TGTGCCAGCAGGGGGATAGGTCCGGGTGAGCAGTTCTTC
.	TRBV6-2/TRBV6-3	.	TRBJ2-3	CASRLPDTDTQYF	TGTGCCAGCAGGCTACCCGACACAGATACGCAGTATTTT
.	TRBV25-1	.	TRBJ2-1	CASSASSGQFF	TGTGCCAGCAGTGCTTCCTCGGGGCAGTTCTTC
TRBD2	TRBV12-3/TRBV12-4	few	TRBJ2-7	CASSFQLAPEQYF	TGTGCCAGCAGTTTTCAACTAGCGCCAGAGCAGTACTTC
.	TRBV7-9	few	TRBJ2-3	CASRPTGDTQYF	TGTGCCAGCAGACCTACAGGGGATACGCAGTATTTT
TRBD1	TRBV7-3	few	TRBJ1-6	CASSATGDGLSSPLHF	TGTGCCAGCAGCGCAACAGGGGATGGATTAAGTTCACCCCTCCACTTT
TRBD1	TRBV24-1	.	TRBJ2-7	CATSRDRANSEQYF	TGTGCCACCTCCCGGGACAGGGCAAATTCCGAGCAGTACTTC
.	TRBV19	.	TRBJ1-6	CASSMVTQIYNSPLHF	TGTGCCAGTAGTATGGTGACACAGATCTATAATTCACCCCTCCACTTT
.	TRBV28	.	TRBJ2-1	CASTGGIRHEQFF	TGTGCCAGCACCGGCGGGATTCGCCATGAGCAGTTCTTC
.	TRBV24-1	.	TRBJ2-7	CATSDPLTDSEQYF	TGTGCCACCAGTGATCCGCTGACAGATTCCGAGCAGTACTTC
.	TRBV7-7	.	TRBJ2-3	CASSLTRGPTTDTQYF	TGTGCCAGCAGCCTAACCCGGGGGCCTACCACAGATACGCAGTATTTT
TRBD1	TRBV19	.	TRBJ2-7	CASATETGSLPYEQYF	TGTGCCAGCGCAACGGAGACAGGGAGCTTACCCTACGAGCAGTACTTC
.	TRBV11-1	.	TRBJ1-1	CASSPSSVNTEAFF	TGTGCCAGCAGCCCGTCTAGCGTGAACACTGAAGCTTTCTTT
.	TRBV7-8	.	TRBJ1-3	CASTKERGDLYGYTIYF	TGTGCCAGCACAAAAGAGAGGGGGGACCTCTATGGCTACACCATATATTTT
.	TRBV7-3	.	TRBJ1-1	CASGGTEAFF	TGTGCCAGCGGGGGGACTGAAGCTTTCTTT
TRBD1	TRBV15	few	TRBJ2-7	CATSSSLDRGLYEQYF	TGTGCCACCAGCAGCTCCCTCGACAGGGGGCTTTACGAGCAGTACTTC
.	TRBV9	.	TRBJ2-2	CASSVGGKNTGELFF	TGTGCCAGCAGCGTAGGCGGGAAGAACACCGGGGAGCTGTTTTTT
TRBD1	TRBV9	.	TRBJ2-7	CASSVTGTGPYEQYF	TGTGCCAGCAGCGTAACCGGGACAGGCCCCTACGAGCAGTACTTC
.	TRBV20-1	.	TRBJ1-2	CSATIRGGYGYTF	TGCAGTGCGACGATACGGGGGGGCTATGGCTACACCTTC
.	TRBV20-1	.	TRBJ1-6	CSAIPLGGLALHF	TGCAGTGCTATCCCCCTGGGGGGTTTGGCCCTCCACTTT
.	TRBV7-3	.	TRBJ1-1	CANSIGGGFAEAFF	TGTGCCAACAGCATAGGGGGGGGGTTCGCTGAAGCTTTCTTT
TRBD1	TRBV19	.	TRBJ2-7	CASINPGQVDSYEQYF	TGTGCCAGTATCAACCCCGGACAGGTCGACTCCTACGAGCAGTACTTC
.	TRBV7-3	.	TRBJ2-7	CASSVTAVSNEQYF	TGTGCCAGCAGCGTGACGGCCGTTTCTAACGAGCAGTACTTC